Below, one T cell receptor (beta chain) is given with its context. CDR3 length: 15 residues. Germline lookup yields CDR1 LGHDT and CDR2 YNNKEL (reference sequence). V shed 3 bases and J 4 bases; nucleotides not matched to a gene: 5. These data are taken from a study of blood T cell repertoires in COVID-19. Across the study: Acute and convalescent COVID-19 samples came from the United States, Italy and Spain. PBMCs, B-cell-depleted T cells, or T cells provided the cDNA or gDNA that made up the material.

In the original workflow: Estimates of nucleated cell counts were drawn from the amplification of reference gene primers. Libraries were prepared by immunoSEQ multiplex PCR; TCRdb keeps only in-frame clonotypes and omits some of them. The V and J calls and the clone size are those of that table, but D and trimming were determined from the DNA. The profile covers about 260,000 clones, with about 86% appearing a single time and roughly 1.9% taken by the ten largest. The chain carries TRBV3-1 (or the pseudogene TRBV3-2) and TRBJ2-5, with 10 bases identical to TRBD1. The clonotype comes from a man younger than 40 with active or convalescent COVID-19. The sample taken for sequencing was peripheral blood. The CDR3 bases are TGTGCCAGCAGCCAGACAGGGGGCTCTACAGAGACCCAGTACTTC. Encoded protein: CASSQTGGSTETQYF.